This T cell receptor beta chain appears in the sequencing data of a study of post-analysis software for immune sequencing data. Study background: Relapsing-remitting, secondary progressive and progressive-relapsing forms made up the multiple sclerosis disease courses. Study findings and constraints: In patients, about 5 TRBV segments were more frequent than in controls, with TRBV5-6, TRBV5-1 and TRBV20-1 among them. When the samples were clustered directly with F measure, those that had been prepared in the same batch showed strong co-clustering. Compared against controls, patients with multiple sclerosis displayed significantly lower normalized Chao1 diversity.

V lost 4 bases, J lost 0 bases, and 7 bases lay in between. Germline V gene data show CDR1 as MNHEY and CDR2 as SVGEGT. The CDR3 spans 14 residues. Regarding this clonotype: Antigen unknown.

Unique molecular identifiers were built into the TCR beta cDNA libraries. From roughly 1 to 10 million T cells, around 500,000 cDNA molecules were obtained. TCRdb itself ran the PCR reads through MiXCR, one entry per CDR3 protein. The sample consists of hundreds of thousands of distinct CDR3 sequences, 55% to 60% of them appearing once. The clonotype originates from a girl aged 2 to 9 with multiple sclerosis. The chain carries TRBV6-2 or TRBV6-3 and TRBJ2-1; D unresolved. The sample consisted of blood. The CDR3: CASSSVGSYNEQFF. The CDR3 DNA follows: TGTGCCAGCAGTTCGGTAGGCTCCTACAATGAGCAGTTCTTC.